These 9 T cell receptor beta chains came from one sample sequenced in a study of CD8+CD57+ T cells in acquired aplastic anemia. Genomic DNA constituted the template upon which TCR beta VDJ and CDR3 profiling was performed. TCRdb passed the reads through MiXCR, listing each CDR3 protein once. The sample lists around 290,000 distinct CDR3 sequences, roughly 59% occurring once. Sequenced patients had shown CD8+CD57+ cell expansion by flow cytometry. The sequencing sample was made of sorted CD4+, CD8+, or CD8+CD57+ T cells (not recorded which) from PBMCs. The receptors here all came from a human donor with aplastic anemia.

CDR3 region: CASDSLSSYEQYF. In DNA, the CDR3 is TGTGCCAGCGACTCGTTGAGCTCCTACGAGCAGTACTTC. V and J are TRBV6-1 and TRBJ2-7; D is ambiguous. Looked up from germline, CDR1 is MNHNS and CDR2 is SASEGT. Trimming took 8 bases from V and 0 from J, leaving 11 bases between them. The CDR3 runs 13 residues.

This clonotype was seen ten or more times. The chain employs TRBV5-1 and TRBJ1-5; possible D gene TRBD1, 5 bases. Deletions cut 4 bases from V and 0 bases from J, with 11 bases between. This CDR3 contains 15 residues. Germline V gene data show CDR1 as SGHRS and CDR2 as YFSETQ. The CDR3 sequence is CASSQDGHSNQPQHF. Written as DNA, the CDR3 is TGCGCCAGCAGCCAAGACGGACATAGCAATCAGCCCCAGCATTTT.

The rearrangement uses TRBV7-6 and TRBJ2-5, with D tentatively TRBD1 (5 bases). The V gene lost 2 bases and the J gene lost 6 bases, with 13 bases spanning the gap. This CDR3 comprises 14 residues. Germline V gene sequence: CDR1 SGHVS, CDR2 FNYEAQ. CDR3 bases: TGTGCCAGCAGCTTACCAGGGTCCACTAAGACCCAGTACTTC. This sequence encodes CASSLPGSTKTQYF.

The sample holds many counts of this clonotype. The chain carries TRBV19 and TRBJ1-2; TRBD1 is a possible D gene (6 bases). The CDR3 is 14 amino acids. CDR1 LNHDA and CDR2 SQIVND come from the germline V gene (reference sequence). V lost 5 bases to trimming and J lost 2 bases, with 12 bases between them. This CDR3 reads CASSPTQGNYGYTF. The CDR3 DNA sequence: TGTGCCAGTAGTCCCACACAGGGCAACTATGGCTACACCTTC.

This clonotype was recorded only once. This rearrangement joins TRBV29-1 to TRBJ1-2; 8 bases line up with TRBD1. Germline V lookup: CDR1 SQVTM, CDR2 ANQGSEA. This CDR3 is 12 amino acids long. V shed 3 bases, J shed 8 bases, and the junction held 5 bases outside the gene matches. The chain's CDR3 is CSVDKQGGGYTF. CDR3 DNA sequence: TGCAGCGTTGACAAACAGGGGGGAGGCTACACCTTC.

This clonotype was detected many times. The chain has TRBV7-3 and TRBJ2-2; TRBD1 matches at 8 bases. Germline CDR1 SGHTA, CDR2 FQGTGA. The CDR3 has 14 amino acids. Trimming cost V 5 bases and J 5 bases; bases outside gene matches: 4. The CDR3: CASSRTGRTGELFF. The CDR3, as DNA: TGTGCCAGCAGCCGGACAGGGAGGACCGGGGAGCTGTTTTTT.

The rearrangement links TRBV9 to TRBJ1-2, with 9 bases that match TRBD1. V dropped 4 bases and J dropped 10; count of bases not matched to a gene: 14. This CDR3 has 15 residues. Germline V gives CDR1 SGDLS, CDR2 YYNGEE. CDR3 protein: CASSPPPGTGSTYTF. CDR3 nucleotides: TGTGCCAGCAGCCCTCCCCCCGGGACAGGGAGTACCTACACCTTC.

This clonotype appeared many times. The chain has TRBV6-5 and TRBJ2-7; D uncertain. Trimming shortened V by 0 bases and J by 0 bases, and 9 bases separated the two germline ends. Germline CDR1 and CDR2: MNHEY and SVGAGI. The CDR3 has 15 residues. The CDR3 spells CASSYSILDSYEQYF. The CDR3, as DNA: TGTGCCAGCAGTTACTCGATCCTGGACTCCTACGAGCAGTACTTC.

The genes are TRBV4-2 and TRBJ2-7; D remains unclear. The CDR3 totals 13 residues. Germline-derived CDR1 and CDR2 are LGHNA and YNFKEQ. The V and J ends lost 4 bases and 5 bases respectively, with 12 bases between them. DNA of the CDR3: TGTGCCAGCAGCCCAGCCGGAAAAGACGAGCAGTACTTC. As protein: CASSPAGKDEQYF.